This T cell receptor (beta chain) was obtained from a study of cytomegalovirus exposure and HLA in healthy donors. General study points: Overall, approximately 150 TCR beta chains were annotated as cytomegalovirus-associated. According to reports, the classifier identified cytomegalovirus status with high specificity and sensitivity. Most observed TCR sequences were rare, whereas some public TCRs were detected in many donors. A subsequent analysis found that TCR clusters from the first cohort also tended to co-occur in the 110 or so validation repertoires, with about 94% of cluster scores above 0.

This clone was seen more than once but under ten times. Its antigen is as yet unknown. Measured with immunoSEQ multiplex PCR; TCRdb has only the in-frame clones, and not every one. Here the sample spans about 150,000 clones, roughly 89% being singletons. In germline, CDR1 is MNHEY, CDR2 SMNVEV (reference sequence). The CDR3 covers 13 residues. V lost 2 bases, J lost 7 bases, and 8 bases lay in between. This chain connects TRBV27 to TRBJ2-2; possibly TRBD1 for D (5 bases). Sequences were obtained from PBMCs. The source of this sequence is a woman aged 18-35 years in good health and CMV-seropositive. The CDR3 nucleotides are TGTGCCAGCAGTTTACCAGGGAACGGGGAGCTGTTTTTT. Its translation: CASSLPGNGELFF.